These T cell receptor beta chains were read from a single sample in a study of shared clonotypes between healthy human individuals. Assay used: immunoSEQ multiplex PCR; TCRdb lists only in-frame clones, some missing. Of under 600,000 clones detected, roughly 85% appear once; the ten largest clones hold around an eighth. Sequencing was carried out using PBMCs. These receptor sequences come from a woman between 40 and 50 years old in good health. Some clones in this sample may be carry-over from other donors' samples. CDR3s include the opening cysteine and the closing phenylalanine or tryptophan. D genes are given only for firm matches.

j_call d_call v_call cdr3_aa
TRBJ1-3 NA TRBV19 CASSIQAAAGNTIYF
TRBJ1-3 NA TRBV6-1 CASSAYRAVYSGNTIYF
TRBJ1-1 TRBD1 TRBV19 CASSGQGGTEAFF
TRBJ2-1 NA TRBV9 CASSVGLEAEQFF
TRBJ1-3 NA TRBV28 CASRDRGAGNTIYF
TRBJ2-1 NA TRBV5-4 CASSPPNPGLGNEQFF
TRBJ2-7 NA TRBV30 CAWSVGQGYEQYF
TRBJ2-6 NA TRBV10-3 CAISEPGVGANVLTF
TRBJ2-1 TRBD2 TRBV11-3 CASSRSGSSYNEQFF
TRBJ1-5 NA TRBV2 CASSGQTTSQPQHF
TRBJ1-4 TRBD1 TRBV7-8 CASSLDQGTGAREEKLFF
TRBJ1-1 TRBD1 TRBV7-2 CASSPRQGQNTEAFF
TRBJ2-5 NA TRBV12-5 CASGGSGETQYF
TRBJ1-2 NA TRBV10-2 CASSEGRGRYSGYTF
TRBJ1-1 NA TRBV21-1 CASSKVSEVNTEAFF
TRBJ1-3 NA TRBV28 CASSFTRGGNTIYF
TRBJ2-7 NA TRBV2 CASTPLGASDEQYF
TRBJ2-7 TRBD1 TRBV5-1 CASSLALGQGFYEQYF
TRBJ1-5 NA TRBV5-1 CASSLGQSPNQPQHF
TRBJ2-6 NA TRBV5-4 CASSLPGANVLTF
TRBJ2-1 NA TRBV18 CASSYNWNEQFF
TRBJ1-2 NA TRBV5-1 CASSPQGSVYGYTF
TRBJ2-3 TRBD2 TRBV4-1 CASSPLAGAPPTDTQYF
TRBJ1-1 TRBD1 TRBV28 CASSEGQENTEAFF
TRBJ2-7 TRBD2 TRBV5-6 CASTLKLGGGSSYEQYF
TRBJ2-3 TRBD2 TRBV7-8 CASSSPSGGTDTQYF
TRBJ2-3 TRBD1 TRBV27 CASSPSPGQGIHTQYF
TRBJ1-2 NA TRBV7-8 CASSLHGNYGYTF
TRBJ2-1 NA TRBV21-1 CASSTEDQDEQFF
TRBJ2-3 TRBD2 TRBV6-1 CASTGLADTDTQYF
TRBJ2-3 NA TRBV30 CAWSDHGEVDTQYF
TRBJ2-2 NA TRBV11-2 CASSLGGFYTGELFF
TRBJ1-5 TRBD1 TRBV18 CASSTGGVNQPQHF
TRBJ2-7 NA TRBV7-8 CASSFQDRYEQYF
TRBJ1-5 NA TRBV7-8 CASSLGAGQASNQPQHF
TRBJ2-7 TRBD2 TRBV25-1 CASSESSGSGYEQYF
TRBJ2-7 NA TRBV9 CASSPRFEVYEQYF
TRBJ1-1 NA TRBV25-1 CASSEGQNTEAFF
TRBJ2-3 TRBD2 TRBV7-9 CASSLTSDGDTQYF
TRBJ2-3 NA TRBV7-2 CASSPVSSVTDTQYF
TRBJ2-7 NA TRBV21-1 CASSKMSYEQYF
TRBJ1-1 NA TRBV7-8 CASSLVRENTEAFF
TRBJ2-4 NA TRBV5-4 CASSLGGPLAKNIQYF
TRBJ1-2 NA TRBV10-3 CAINPRAGGYTF
TRBJ1-5 NA TRBV6-1 CASSEFRVTGQPQHF
TRBJ2-1 TRBD2 TRBV7-3 CASSPRLADYNEQFF
TRBJ2-6 NA TRBV7-2 CASSPRLGRGANVLTF
NA TRBD1 TRBV5-1 CASSLSPGQISREQYF
TRBJ1-3 NA TRBV30 CAWSIGGVGNTIYF
TRBJ2-7 TRBD2 TRBV18 CASSPGLAGGKEQYF
TRBJ2-7 TRBD2 TRBV9 CASSEDRASGRNEQYF
TRBJ2-7 TRBD2 TRBV7-2 CASSRGTSVYSYEQYF